This entry lists 4 T cell receptor beta chains sequenced from one sample in a study of blood T cell repertoires in COVID-19. Here immunoSEQ multiplex PCR was the method, and the copy in TCRdb shows in-frame clones only, minus some. This table holds some 150,000 clones, over 80% found once. Material for sequencing was peripheral blood. All receptors derive from a man between 45 and 60 years old who had recovered from COVID-19.

V and J are TRBV6-4 and TRBJ2-5; 10 nucleotides align to TRBD1. The CDR3 is 13 residues long. CDR1 and CDR2 from the germline V gene are MRHNA and SNTAGT. Germline trimming cut 6 bases from V and 5 bases from J; bases unmatched to any gene: 3. As DNA, the CDR3 is TGTGCCAGCAGCAGGGACAGGGGTGAGACCCAGTACTTC. Its translation is CASSRDRGETQYF.

With regard to this clone: The junction departs from the called germline gene at one end, perhaps through a read error. The J gene is TRBJ2-5, the V gene TRBV7-7, with 9 bases identical to TRBD2. The CDR3 consists of 15 residues. The germline gives CDR1 SSHAT, CDR2 FNYEAQ (reference sequence). The CDR3 DNA reads TGTGCTAGCAGCCCAATAGGGACTAGCCAGGAGACCCAGTACTTC. Amino acids: CASSPIGTSQETQYF.

The chain uses TRBV19 and TRBJ2-1; 8 nucleotides align to TRBD2. Trimming removed 5 bases from V and 4 bases from J; junction bases left unmatched: 4. This CDR3 contains 14 residues. From germline, CDR1 is LNHDA and CDR2 SQIVND (reference sequence). CDR3 residues: CASSGGGMYNEQFF. The DNA for the CDR3 is TGTGCCAGTAGTGGCGGGGGGATGTACAATGAGCAGTTCTTC.

The chain is built from TRBV28 and TRBJ1-3; the match to TRBD1 covers 7 bases. This CDR3 contains 16 residues. The V segment lost 5 bases and the J segment 2 bases; nucleotides outside the gene matches: 9. Germline CDR1 reads MDHEN; CDR2 reads SYDVKM. CDR3 nucleotides: TGTGCCAGCAGTACCCAGAAAACAGGGGCTGGAAACACCATATATTTT. This gives the protein CASSTQKTGAGNTIYF.